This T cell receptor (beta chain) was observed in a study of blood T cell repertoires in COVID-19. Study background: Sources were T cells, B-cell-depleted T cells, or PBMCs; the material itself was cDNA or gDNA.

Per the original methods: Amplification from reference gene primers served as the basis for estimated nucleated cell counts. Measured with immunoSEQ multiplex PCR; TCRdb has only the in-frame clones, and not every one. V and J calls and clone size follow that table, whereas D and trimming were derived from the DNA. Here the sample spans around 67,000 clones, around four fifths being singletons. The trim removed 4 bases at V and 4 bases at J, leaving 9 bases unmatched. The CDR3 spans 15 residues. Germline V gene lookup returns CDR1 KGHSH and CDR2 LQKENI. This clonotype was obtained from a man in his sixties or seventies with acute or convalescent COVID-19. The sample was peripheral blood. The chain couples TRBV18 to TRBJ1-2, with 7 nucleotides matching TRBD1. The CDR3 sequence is CASSQGTDSLYGYTF. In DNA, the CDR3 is TGTGCCAGCTCACAAGGGACAGACAGCCTCTATGGCTACACCTTC.